A single sample is the source of the 9 T cell receptor beta chains below, sequenced in a study of cytomegalovirus exposure and HLA in healthy donors. In the PCR, 60 Vbeta and 13 Jbeta primers were used. The assay was immunoSEQ multiplex PCR, and TCRdb's table has in-frame clones only and misses some. Among 110,000 or so clones listed, over 70% were seen once. The material sequenced was PBMCs. These receptors originate from a woman younger than 35 in good health and CMV-seronegative.

This chain uses TRBV27 with TRBJ2-3, with D perhaps TRBD1 (5 bases). The CDR3 sequence is 14 residues long. The germline CDR1 and CDR2 sequences are MNHEY and SMNVEV (reference sequence). V lost 3 bases to trimming and J lost 1 base, with 8 bases between them. Here the CDR3 reads CASSLGRGTDTQYF. In DNA form, the CDR3 reads TGTGCCAGCAGTTTGGGCAGGGGCACAGATACGCAGTATTTT.

The CDR3 coding sequence is TGTGCCAGCAGCCCCGGACAGGGTGGGACTGAAGCTTTCTTT. Amino acid sequence: CASSPGQGGTEAFF. This chain links TRBV6-1 with TRBJ1-1; 8 nucleotides match TRBD1. The CDR3 runs 14 residues. Trimming took 6 bases from V and 5 from J; bases not matched to a gene: 8. Germline V gene lookup returns CDR1 MNHNS and CDR2 SASEGT.

The chain couples TRBV6-1 to TRBJ1-5; D is unresolved. The CDR3 is 15 amino acids. The V gene lost 7 bases and the J gene lost 0 bases, with 13 bases spanning the gap. Germline V CDR1 and CDR2: MNHNS, SASEGT. The CDR3, as DNA: TGTGCCAGCAAGAGAAATGATAATAGCAATCAGCCCCAGCATTTT. Translation gives CASKRNDNSNQPQHF.

The V and J genes are TRBV18 and TRBJ2-1; 9 nucleotides align to TRBD2. This CDR3 has 15 amino acids. Germline V gives CDR1 KGHSH, CDR2 LQKENI. J gave up 8 bases and V 2 bases, and 7 bases lay outside the gene matches. The CDR3: CASSPWLAGQDEQFF. CDR3 in DNA: TGTGCCAGCTCACCATGGCTAGCGGGGCAGGATGAGCAGTTCTTC.

The gene calls are TRBV7-2 and TRBJ1-6; D is undetermined. The V gene's germline CDR1 is SGHTA and CDR2 FQGNSA. The CDR3 spans 13 residues. V was pared by 7 bases and J by 5 bases, with 9 bases between. As DNA, the CDR3 is TGTGCCAGCACAAGACTTGATAATTCACCCCTCCACTTT. Translating it yields CASTRLDNSPLHF.

V usage is TRBV7-9 and J usage is TRBJ2-1; 9 bases fit TRBD2. Germline V gene lookup returns CDR1 SEHNR and CDR2 FQNEAQ (reference sequence). The CDR3 runs to 17 residues. J was trimmed by 6 bases and V by 5 bases; bases with no gene match: 14. The CDR3 sequence: CASSDPSGTHRVNEQFF. Here the CDR3 DNA reads TGTGCCAGCAGCGACCCTAGCGGGACGCATCGCGTCAATGAGCAGTTCTTC.

This sequence joins TRBV9 and TRBJ1-1; D not certain. Trimming removed 0 bases at V and 4 bases at J, with 7 bases between. This CDR3 contains 13 residues. Germline V lookup: CDR1 SGDLS, CDR2 YYNGEE. The CDR3 DNA is TGTGCCAGCAGCGTAGTGTCGGGCACTGAAGCTTTCTTT. Translating it yields CASSVVSGTEAFF.

V gene TRBV11-2 combines with J gene TRBJ1-5; D gene unclear. Between the trimmed V and J ends, which lost 5 bases and 7 bases, there was a span of 12 bases. The CDR3 contains 13 residues. The germline CDR1 and CDR2 sequences are SGHAT and FQNNGV. The CDR3 region is CASSRFVQQPQHF. The CDR3 DNA reads TGTGCCAGCAGCCGATTTGTGCAGCAGCCCCAGCATTTT.

This chain links TRBV7-2 with TRBJ1-1; a weak D match, TRBD1 (6 bases). Germline CDR1 and CDR2: SGHTA and FQGNSA. This CDR3 spans 15 amino acids. Deletions cut 2 bases from V and 3 bases from J, with 13 bases between. The CDR3 sequence: CASSLRRGGYTEAFF. The DNA of the CDR3 is TGTGCCAGCAGCTTACGCAGGGGTGGGTACACTGAAGCTTTCTTT.